The 22 T cell receptor beta chains below come from one sample, sequenced in a study of cytomegalovirus exposure and HLA in healthy donors. Primers for the PCR totalled 60 Vbeta and 13 Jbeta. The data were produced by immunoSEQ multiplex PCR, yet TCRdb's version contains in-frame clones alone and is incomplete. The table lists 200,000 to 250,000 clones. The material sequenced was PBMCs. The receptors derive from a girl aged 2 to 10 in good health and CMV-seropositive.

The V and J genes are TRBV29-1 and TRBJ2-7; D might be TRBD2 (6 bases). With 7 bases removed from V and 5 bases from J, the gap between germline ends came to 12 bases. CDR1 and CDR2 from the germline V gene are SQVTM and ANQGSEA. The CDR3 sequence is 11 residues long. The CDR3 sequence: CSGGWGDEQYF. CDR3 in DNA: TGCAGCGGCGGGTGGGGGGACGAGCAGTACTTC.

The J gene is TRBJ2-7, the V gene TRBV29-1; D is unclear. Between the trimmed V and J ends, which lost 2 bases and 5 bases, there was a span of 7 bases. Germline loops: CDR1 SQVTM, CDR2 ANQGSEA. The CDR3 totals 11 residues. This chain's CDR3 is CSVEYRNEQYF. CDR3 coding DNA: TGCAGCGTTGAATACAGAAACGAGCAGTACTTC.

This chain links TRBV7-9 with TRBJ1-1, with D maybe TRBD1 (5 bases). Germline CDR1 and CDR2: SEHNR and FQNEAQ (reference sequence). The germline V and J ends were trimmed by 2 bases and 5 bases, with 15 bases remaining between them. The CDR3 loop spans 15 amino acids. The CDR3 loop is CASSLRPTERTEAFF. In DNA form, the CDR3 reads TGTGCCAGCAGCTTAAGGCCGACAGAGAGAACTGAAGCTTTCTTT.

The J gene is TRBJ1-2, the V gene TRBV28; a possible D gene is TRBD1 (6 bases). V lost 9 bases and J lost 4, with 21 bases in between. The CDR3 sequence is 15 residues long. CDR1 is MDHEN, CDR2 SYDVKM, per germline. The CDR3 protein is CASHTGGARGYGYTF. The CDR3 coding sequence is TGTGCCAGTCACACGGGCGGAGCCAGGGGCTATGGCTACACCTTC.

The chain combines TRBV6-6 with TRBJ2-1; 7 bases line up with TRBD1. Germline V gene sequence: CDR1 MNHNY, CDR2 SVGAGI (reference sequence). Trimming removed 6 bases from V and 4 bases from J; junction bases left unmatched: 3. The CDR3 runs 13 residues. The CDR3 nucleotides read TGTGCCAGCAGCCCGGACAGGTACAATGAGCAGTTCTTC. Translation gives CASSPDRYNEQFF.

This chain joins TRBV11-2 and TRBJ2-7; 7 nucleotides match TRBD1. The CDR3 length is 17 residues. Trimming at V came to 0 bases and at J to 3 bases, leaving 11 bases not matched to a gene. CDR1 and CDR2 from the germline V gene are SGHAT and FQNNGV. DNA for the CDR3: TGTGCCAGCAGCTTAGAGTCCGGGACAGAACTATACTACGAGCAGTACTTC. As protein: CASSLESGTELYYEQYF.

The chain carries TRBV5-1 and TRBJ2-5; 8 positions agree with TRBD1. Germline V gene sequence: CDR1 SGHRS, CDR2 YFSETQ. Trimming removed 1 base from V and 5 bases from J; junction bases left unmatched: 7. CDR3 length: 15 amino acids. DNA of the CDR3: TGCGCCAGCAGCTTGTCCAGGGGGCTAACGGAGACCCAGTACTTC. Translating it yields CASSLSRGLTETQYF.

The rearrangement links TRBV11-2 to TRBJ2-2; perhaps TRBD2 as D (6 bases). Trimming took 5 bases from V and 6 from J, leaving 13 bases between them. Germline V CDR1 and CDR2: SGHAT, FQNNGV. The CDR3 covers 14 residues. The DNA of the CDR3 is TGTGCCAGCAGCCGAAATGGAGGGCCCGGGGAGCTGTTTTTT. This codes for CASSRNGGPGELFF.

The CDR3 spells CASSSGQKGYTF. The CDR3 nucleotides are TGTGCCAGCAGTTCAGGACAAAAAGGCTACACCTTC. This rearrangement joins TRBV28 to TRBJ1-2, with D maybe TRBD1 (5 bases). The length of the CDR3 is 12 residues. From germline, CDR1 is MDHEN and CDR2 SYDVKM. V was pared by 4 bases and J by 8 bases, with 11 bases between.

The DNA for the CDR3 is TGCGCCAGCAGCCCTGACTTGAGCTCCTACAATGAGCAGTTCTTC. It codes for CASSPDLSSYNEQFF. V usage is TRBV5-1 and J usage is TRBJ2-1; no definite D call. This CDR3 is built from 15 residues. V was pared by 4 bases and J by 0 bases, with 11 bases between. Germline values: CDR1 SGHRS, CDR2 YFSETQ.

The chain carries TRBV6-1 and TRBJ2-7, with TRBD2 identical over 10 bases. Germline trimming cut 7 bases from V and 3 bases from J; bases unmatched to any gene: 6. In germline, CDR1 is MNHNS, CDR2 SASEGT. The CDR3 sequence is 14 residues long. CDR3 protein: CASIRTSGSYEQYF. CDR3 bases: TGTGCCAGCATTCGGACTAGCGGAAGCTACGAGCAGTACTTC.

J is TRBJ2-5 and V is TRBV7-3, with 9 nucleotides matching TRBD2. J was trimmed by 5 bases and V by 1 base; bases with no gene match: 8. This CDR3 has 16 amino acids. Per germline, CDR1 SGHTA and CDR2 FQGTGA. The DNA of the CDR3 is TGTGCCAGCAGCTTAAGCGGCGGGAGGGCTATGGAGACCCAGTACTTC. Protein: CASSLSGGRAMETQYF.

The genes are TRBV7-2 and TRBJ2-7; D gene ambiguous. Germline CDR1 is SGHTA and CDR2 is FQGNSA. This CDR3 region has 15 residues. V was pared by 0 bases and J by 3 bases, with 12 bases between. The CDR3 sequence: CASSLAFYNYYEQYF. For the CDR3, the DNA is TGTGCCAGCAGCTTAGCGTTTTACAACTACTACGAGCAGTACTTC.

The V call is TRBV11-2, the J call TRBJ1-1; no clear D gene. CDR1 and CDR2 from the germline V gene are SGHAT and FQNNGV. This CDR3 spans 12 amino acids. The V end lost 2 bases, the J end lost 3 bases, and 4 bases lay between the germline ends. CDR3: CASSLSDTEAFF. DNA of the CDR3: TGTGCCAGCAGCTTATCGGACACTGAAGCTTTCTTT.

The chain has TRBV30 and TRBJ2-7, with TRBD2 as a possible D gene (5 bases). The CDR3 consists of 14 residues. V gave up 3 bases and J gave up 2 bases, with 14 bases separating them. CDR1 GTSNPN and CDR2 SVGIG come from the germline V gene (reference sequence). As DNA, the CDR3 is TGTGCCTGGAGCCTCGGCGGGCCCCCCTACGAGCAGTACTTC. Its protein is CAWSLGGPPYEQYF. Full variable domain (outside the CDR3, taken from reference TRBV30 and TRBJ2-7): SQTIHQWPATLVQPVGSPLSLECTVEGTSNPNLYWYRQAAGRGLQLLFYSVGIGQISSEVPQNLSASRPQDRQFILSSKKLLLSDSGFYLCAWSLGGPPYEQYFGPGTRLTVT.

The J gene is TRBJ1-4, the V gene TRBV7-9, with a weak D call TRBD1 (5 bases). Germline V lookup: CDR1 SEHNR, CDR2 FQNEAQ (reference sequence). Trimming left V 5 bases short and J 6 bases short, with 13 bases between. This CDR3 spans 14 amino acids. The CDR3 DNA is TGTGCCAGCAGCCCTGACAGAGAACATGAAAAACTGTTTTTT. Amino acids: CASSPDREHEKLFF.

V is TRBV28 and J is TRBJ2-3, with D maybe TRBD1 (6 bases). CDR1 is MDHEN and CDR2 is SYDVKM in the germline V gene. Trimming left V 2 bases short and J 3 bases short, with 9 bases between. The CDR3 contains 14 residues. The CDR3 sequence is CASSLGGKTDTQYF. The CDR3 bases are TGTGCCAGCAGTTTAGGGGGCAAGACAGATACGCAGTATTTT.

The CDR3 spells CASLPKGGLDNEQFF. The CDR3 DNA sequence: TGTGCCAGCCTACCTAAGGGAGGGCTTGATAATGAGCAGTTCTTC. This chain joins TRBV27 and TRBJ2-1, with 7 positions matching TRBD2. The CDR3 covers 15 residues. The trim removed 8 bases at V and 7 bases at J, leaving 14 bases unmatched. The germline gives CDR1 MNHEY, CDR2 SMNVEV (reference sequence).

The V call is TRBV27, the J call TRBJ2-5, with D possibly matching TRBD1 (6 bases). The DNA end is a closer match to TRBJ2-7, so the J assignment may be wrong. CDR3 length: 16 residues. Germline CDR1 MNHEY, CDR2 SMNVEV (reference sequence). CDR3 DNA sequence: TGTGCCAGCAGCAACCGGGACACATCGGTGGCCTACGAGCAGTACTTC. It is translated as CASSNRDTSVAYEQYF.

The rearrangement uses TRBV27 and TRBJ1-1; 9 bases match TRBD1. Germline lookup yields CDR1 MNHEY and CDR2 SMNVEV (reference sequence). The CDR3 sequence is 18 residues long. V lost 3 bases and J lost 1; bases outside the gene matches: 12. The CDR3 protein is CASSFRRDRVLTNTEAFF. As DNA, the CDR3 is TGTGCCAGCAGTTTCCGGCGGGACAGGGTACTCACGAACACTGAAGCTTTCTTT.

The rearrangement joins TRBV5-4 to TRBJ1-3, with 7 bases that match TRBD1. With V trimmed by 9 bases and J by 2 bases, 14 bases remained unmatched. The CDR3 spans 16 residues. Germline values: CDR1 SGHNT, CDR2 YYREEE (reference sequence). CDR3 in DNA: TGTGCCACCTCCCAGAACAGGGGATCGGCTGGAAACACCATATATTTT. It is translated as CATSQNRGSAGNTIYF.

The chain is built from TRBV5-1 and TRBJ1-5; TRBD1 aligns across 9 bases. Germline lookup yields CDR1 SGHRS and CDR2 YFSETQ. Trimming at V came to 0 bases and at J to 4 bases, leaving 2 bases not matched to a gene. This CDR3 spans 15 amino acids. The CDR3: CASSLDGQGNQPQHF. As DNA, the CDR3 is TGCGCCAGCAGCTTGGATGGACAGGGGAATCAGCCCCAGCATTTT. Full variable domain (rest looked up from reference TRBV5-1 and TRBJ1-5): KAGVTQTPRYLIKTRGQQVTLSCSPISGHRSVSWYQQTPGQGLQFLFEYFSETQRNKGNFPGRFSGRQFSNSRSEMNVSTLELGDSALYLCASSLDGQGNQPQHFGDGTRLSIL.